This T cell receptor beta chain was identified during a study of metastatic and nonmetastatic thyroid tumors. Study overall: A comparison of repertoires was made across blood and tumor or nodule tissue from malignant and benign thyroid patients. General study findings and limits: As reported, TCR beta diversity in blood and tumor was significantly higher in malignant thyroid tumors than in benign nodules.

As originally analysed: CDR3 was compared across clinicopathological groups, and the resulting differences were used to build a distant-metastasis classifier for papillary thyroid cancer. Via MiXCR, TCRdb re-called the PCR reads. The V and J calls shown here were made by TCRdb, not taken from the authors' results. This table has roughly 22,000 clones, around 15% appearing once. All patients reached thyroid surgery having received no treatment beforehand. Germline CDR1 and CDR2: MNHEY and SMNVEV (reference sequence). The CDR3 is made up of 14 amino acids. Trimming pared 5 bases from V and 3 bases from J, leaving 14 bases between. This clone was recorded at least ten times. Its antigen is not identified.

The chain joins TRBV27 to TRBJ2-7; the D is unclear. The TCR comes from a female donor with papillary thyroid cancer or a benign thyroid nodule (not recorded which). Some clones in this sample may be carry-over from other donors' samples. The sequenced material came from blood. The CDR3 coding sequence is TGTGCCAGCAGTGGAGCAGAAACGGTCTACGAGCAGTACTTC. Its protein is CASSGAETVYEQYF.